The 8 T cell receptor beta chains given below trace back to one sample, sequenced in a study of T cell repertoires in cytomegalovirus infection. TCRdb re-derived calls from the reads in MiXCR, one entry per CDR3 protein. The data show fewer than 550,000 distinct CDR3 sequences, 31% seen once. Sequencing used PBMCs. These receptors came from a human donor in good health (CMV status not recorded). Some clones in this sample may be carry-over from other donors' samples.

This chain uses TRBV11-2 with TRBJ1-5, with D maybe TRBD1 (5 bases). This CDR3 contains 14 residues. The germline V gene encodes CDR1 SGHAT and CDR2 FQNNGV. Trimming cost V 4 bases and J 4 bases, with 11 bases left between them. The CDR3 region is CASSYQGENQPQHF. DNA for the CDR3: TGTGCCAGCAGCTACCAGGGAGAGAATCAGCCCCAGCATTTT.

This clonotype was counted ten times or more. The chain uses TRBV5-4 and TRBJ2-1, with D perhaps assigned TRBD1 or TRBD2 (5 bases each). V was cut by 2 bases and J by 8 bases, with 17 bases left in between. Germline V gene data show CDR1 as SGHNT and CDR2 as YYREEE (reference sequence). The CDR3 totals 15 residues. DNA of the CDR3: TGTGCCAGCAGCTTTTCGGGGACCCTAAATTATGAGCAGTTCTTC. Its protein product is CASSFSGTLNYEQFF.

The rearrangement links TRBV11-2 to TRBJ1-5; D is undetermined. The CDR3 contains 12 residues. V was pared by 8 bases and J by 1 base, with 6 bases between. Looked up from germline, CDR1 is SGHAT and CDR2 is FQNNGV. CDR3 sequence (DNA): TGTGCCAGCTTAAAGAGCAATCAGCCCCAGCATTTT. Translation gives CASLKSNQPQHF.

This clonotype was recorded many times. This chain uses TRBV12-3 or TRBV12-4 with TRBJ1-1; D not resolved. The V and J ends lost 1 base and 3 bases respectively, with 6 bases between them. The CDR3 is 13 residues long. DNA for the CDR3: TGTGCCAGCAGTTTAGTTCATCACACTGAAGCTTTCTTT. This gives the protein CASSLVHHTEAFF.

The V call is TRBV10-3, the J call TRBJ1-2; 7 bases match TRBD1. The V segment lost 7 bases and the J segment 4 bases; nucleotides outside the gene matches: 9. In germline, CDR1 is ENHRY, CDR2 SYGVKD. There are 14 residues in the CDR3. The CDR3 loop is CAINPGTAIYGYTF. CDR3 bases: TGTGCCATCAATCCCGGGACAGCCATCTATGGCTACACCTTC.

This clonotype showed up just once. This sequence may be a read error, since a much larger clone differs from it by one base. V gene TRBV7-2 combines with J gene TRBJ1-2; a possible D gene is TRBD1 (6 bases). CDR3 length: 16 amino acids. V lost 5 bases to trimming and J lost 5 bases, with 21 bases between them. CDR1 is SGHTA and CDR2 is FQGNSA in the germline V gene. This CDR3 is CASSTRTVGSYYGYTF. CDR3 DNA sequence: TGTGCCAGCAGCACCCGGACAGTGGGCTCTTATTATGGCTACACCTTC.

About this clonotype itself: It may be a read error: a sequence one base away is much more abundant. V and J are TRBV6-6 and TRBJ2-6; either TRBD1 or TRBD2 may fit D (5 bases each). The CDR3 runs to 17 residues. Trimming removed 7 bases from V and 3 bases from J, with 19 bases in between. Per germline, CDR1 MNHNY and CDR2 SVGAGI (reference sequence). The DNA of the CDR3 is TGTGCCAGCATTGGAGACCGAGAGGGGCGTGGGGCCAACGTCCTGACTTTC. It is translated as CASIGDREGRGANVLTF.

The rearrangement links TRBV5-4 to TRBJ2-3; TRBD2 matches at 7 bases. This CDR3 is built from 14 residues. Germline V gene lookup returns CDR1 SGHNT and CDR2 YYREEE (reference sequence). Trimming took 6 bases from V and 0 from J; bases not matched to a gene: 4. The CDR3 DNA reads TGTGCCAGCAACGGACTAGGGAGCACAGATACGCAGTATTTT. Protein sequence: CASNGLGSTDTQYF.